This T cell receptor (beta chain) was found in a study of blood T cell repertoires in COVID-19 (dated by TCRdb to 2018 to 2021). About the full investigation: The collaborator samples originated in the United States, Italy and Spain and spanned the acute and convalescent phases of COVID-19. Nearly every sample came with metadata listing a de-identified subject ID, COVID-19 status, age in years and sex. The prospective study material was composed of cDNA or gDNA derived from T cells, B-cell-depleted T cells, or PBMCs. The repertoires were released in a freely available public database intended as a resource for research on the immune response to SARS-CoV-2. HLA class I and class II types, where available, came from metadata supplied by the sample provider rather than from assay-based typing. The samples were drawn from the first 160 participants of the ongoing ImmuneRACE study and from over a thousand subjects provided by 6 global collaborators. The dataset comprised deeply sampled blood TCRbeta repertoires from subjects exposed to, actively infected with, or recovered from COVID-19.

Via the germline V gene (reference sequence), CDR1 is LNHDA and CDR2 SQIVND. Germline trimming: 4 bases from V, 8 bases from J; junction bases outside gene matches: 11. Measured from the cysteine to the phenylalanine, the CDR3 is 15 residues long. The retained sequence is limited to the CDR3, 45 bases, with the frame set at the first base. About this clone itself: Its antigen remains unidentified. There are no base qualities to consult, and no much larger clone falls within one base.

Whole blood was collected in K2EDTA tubes by collaborating institutions according to the institutions' own protocols. Collaborator samples were shipped for TCRbeta analysis as frozen whole blood, isolated PBMCs, or DNA extracted from either sample type. TCRbeta CDR3 regions were amplified from genomic DNA using the immunoSEQ Assay, a bias-controlled multiplex PCR. Regarding the original processing steps: Within the assay, amplification of reference gene primers was used to estimate how many nucleated cells each sample contained. To quantify the absolute abundance of each unique TCRbeta CDR3 rearrangement, sequence reads were collapsed and filtered. Productive Simpson clonality was computed per sample as the square root of Simpson's diversity index over productive rearrangements. Here the immuneACCESS table is served through TCRdb, limited to in-frame sequences with V and J called. Missing clones are a known gap in these copies; in checked studies unresolved V genes cover under half, and the rest lacks a known reason. The V and J calls and the clone size are those of that table, but D and trimming were determined from the DNA. This sample holds over 45,000 clones; approximately 82% were observed only once. The top ten constitute 5.2% of the sample.

Here is what the overall study found, with its caveats: Clinical and demographic metadata were provided uncurated, with the amount varying by source and participant.

This receptor was identified in a human donor in a cohort sampled during active COVID-19. Material: peripheral blood. The chain links TRBV19 with TRBJ1-2, and TRBD1 aligns with 9 junction nucleotides. The CDR3 region has the sequence CASSSRTGQGFGYTF. Here is the DNA: TGTGCCAGTAGTAGTCGAACGGGACAGGGATTCGGCTACACCTTC.